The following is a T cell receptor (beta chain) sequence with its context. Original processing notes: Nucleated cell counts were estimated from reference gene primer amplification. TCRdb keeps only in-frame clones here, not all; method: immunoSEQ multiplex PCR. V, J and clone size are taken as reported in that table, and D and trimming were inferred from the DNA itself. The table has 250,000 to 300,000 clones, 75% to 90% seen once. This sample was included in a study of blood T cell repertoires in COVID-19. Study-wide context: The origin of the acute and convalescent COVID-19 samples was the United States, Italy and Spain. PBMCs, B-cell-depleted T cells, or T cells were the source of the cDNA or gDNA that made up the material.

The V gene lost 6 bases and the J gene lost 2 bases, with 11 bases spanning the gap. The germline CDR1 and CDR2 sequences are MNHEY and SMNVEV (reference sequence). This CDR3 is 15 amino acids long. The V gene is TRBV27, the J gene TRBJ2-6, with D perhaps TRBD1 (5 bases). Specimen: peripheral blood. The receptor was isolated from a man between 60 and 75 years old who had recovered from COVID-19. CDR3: CASRSRGTGANVLTF. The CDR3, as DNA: TGTGCCAGCAGGAGTAGGGGTACTGGGGCCAACGTCCTGACTTTC.